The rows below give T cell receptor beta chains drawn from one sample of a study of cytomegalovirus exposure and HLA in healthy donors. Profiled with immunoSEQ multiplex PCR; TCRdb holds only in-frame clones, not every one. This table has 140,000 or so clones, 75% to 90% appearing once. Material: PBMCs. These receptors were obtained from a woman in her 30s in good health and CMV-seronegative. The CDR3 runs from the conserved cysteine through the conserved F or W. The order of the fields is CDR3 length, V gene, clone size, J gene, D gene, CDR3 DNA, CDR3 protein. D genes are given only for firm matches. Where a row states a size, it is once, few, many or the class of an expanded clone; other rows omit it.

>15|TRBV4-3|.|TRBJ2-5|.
TGCGCCAGCAGCCAAGATAAAGGACAAGAGGAGACCCAGTACTTC
CASSQDKGQEETQYF
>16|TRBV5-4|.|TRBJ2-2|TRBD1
TGTGCCAGCAGCGCGGACAGGGGGCCGAACACCGGGGAGCTGTTTTTT
CASSADRGPNTGELFF
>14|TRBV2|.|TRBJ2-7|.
TGTGCCAGCAGTGAACTGGACAACTCCTACGAGCAGTACTTC
CASSELDNSYEQYF
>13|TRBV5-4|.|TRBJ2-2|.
TGTGCCAGCTCCAGGGTTAACACCGGGGAGCTGTTTTTT
CASSRVNTGELFF
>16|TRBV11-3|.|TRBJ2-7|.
TGTGCCAGCAGCCCCCACGGCAGGACTCCCCCATACGAGCAGTACTTC
CASSPHGRTPPYEQYF
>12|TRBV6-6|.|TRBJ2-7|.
TGTGCCAGCAGTTCCACAGGGTACGAGCAGTACTTC
CASSSTGYEQYF
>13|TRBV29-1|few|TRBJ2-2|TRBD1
TGCAGCGTCCCGGACAGGGGAACCGGGGAGCTGTTTTTT
CSVPDRGTGELFF
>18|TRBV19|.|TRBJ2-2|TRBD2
TGTGCCAGTACCTCCACAGACCCCGGGACTAGAGGTACCGGGGAGCTGTTTTTT
CASTSTDPGTRGTGELFF
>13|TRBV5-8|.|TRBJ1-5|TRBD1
TGTGCCAGCAGCCGACAGGGGAGTCAGCCCCAGCATTTT
CASSRQGSQPQHF
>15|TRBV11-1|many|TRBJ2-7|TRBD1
TGTGCCAGCAGCTCGGGACAGCAGGTCGGCTACGAGCAGTACTTC
CASSSGQQVGYEQYF
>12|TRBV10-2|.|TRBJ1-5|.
TGCGCCAGCAGTGACCCGGGGCAGCCCCAGCATTTT
CASSDPGQPQHF
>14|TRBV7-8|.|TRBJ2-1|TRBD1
TGTGCCAGCAGCTTAGGGACAGGGGGTTATGAGCAGTTCTTC
CASSLGTGGYEQFF
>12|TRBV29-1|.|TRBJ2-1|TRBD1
TGCAGCGTTGGGACAGGGCACAATGAGCAGTTCTTC
CSVGTGHNEQFF
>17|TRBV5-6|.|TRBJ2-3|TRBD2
TGTGCCAGCAGCCAAACTCAGACTAGCGGGGTAACGGATACGCAGTATTTT
CASSQTQTSGVTDTQYF
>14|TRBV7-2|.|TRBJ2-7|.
TGTGCCAGCAGCTTAGAGGGGGGGACCTACGAGCAGTACTTC
CASSLEGGTYEQYF
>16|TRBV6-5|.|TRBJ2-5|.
TGTGCCAGCAGTTACACCGGGACTGCCCTCCAAGAGACCCAGTACTTC
CASSYTGTALQETQYF
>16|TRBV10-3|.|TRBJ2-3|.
TGTGCCATCAGTGAGTACGTGGTTAACACAGCAGATACGCAGTATTTT
CAISEYVVNTADTQYF
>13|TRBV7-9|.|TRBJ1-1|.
TGTGCCAGCAGCTTCACTGACAGCCCTGAAGCTTTCTTT
CASSFTDSPEAFF
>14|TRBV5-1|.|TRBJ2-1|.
TGCGCCAGCAGCTTGGAGCGGAGGGCCGATGAGCAGTTCTTC
CASSLERRADEQFF
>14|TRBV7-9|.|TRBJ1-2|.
TGTGCCAGCAGCTTAGTAGGGGTTAACTATGGCTACACCTTC
CASSLVGVNYGYTF
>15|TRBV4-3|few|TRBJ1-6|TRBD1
TGCGCCAGCAGCCAAGACTTGGACAGGTACTCACCCCTCCACTTT
CASSQDLDRYSPLHF
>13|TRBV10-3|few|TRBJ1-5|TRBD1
TGTGCCACGGGGACAGGGAGCAATCAGCCCCAGCATTTT
CATGTGSNQPQHF
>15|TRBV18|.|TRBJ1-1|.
TGTGCCAGCTCACCGCAGAAAGATATTGTACCTGAAGCTTTCTTT
CASSPQKDIVPEAFF
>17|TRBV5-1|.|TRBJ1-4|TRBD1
TGCGCCAGCAGCTTGGGCAGGGGGCGAGTTACTAATGAAAAACTGTTTTTT
CASSLGRGRVTNEKLFF
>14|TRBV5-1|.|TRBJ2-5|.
TGCGCCAGCAGCTTTGGCAGGGGTCGAGAGACCCAGTACTTC
CASSFGRGRETQYF
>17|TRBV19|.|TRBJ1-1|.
TGTGCCAGTAGTATAAATCGTGGGGGGGCTTTGAACACTGAAGCTTTCTTT
CASSINRGGALNTEAFF
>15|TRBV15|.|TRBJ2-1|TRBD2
TGTGCCACCAGCAAACTGGCGGGAGCACACAATGAGCAGTTCTTC
CATSKLAGAHNEQFF
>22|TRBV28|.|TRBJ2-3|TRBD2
TGTGCCAGCAGCCCGAACCCCCCTACTAGCGGGAGGGCCGCCTCTAGCACAGATACGCAGTATTTT
CASSPNPPTSGRAASSTDTQYF
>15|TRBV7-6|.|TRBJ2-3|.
TGTGCCAGCAGCTTTGCGGGCCCCCCCACAGATACGCAGTATTTT
CASSFAGPPTDTQYF
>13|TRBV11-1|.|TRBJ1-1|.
TGTGCCAGCAGCTATCTTATGAACACTGAAGCTTTCTTT
CASSYLMNTEAFF
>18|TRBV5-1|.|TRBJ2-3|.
TGCGCCAGCAGCCGCCCGGGGGGCGCGGGTCTGGGGACAGATACGCAGTATTTT
CASSRPGGAGLGTDTQYF
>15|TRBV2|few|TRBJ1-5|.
TGTGCCAGCAGTCTGGGGGCCGTCTTAGTCCAGCCCCAGCATTTT
CASSLGAVLVQPQHF
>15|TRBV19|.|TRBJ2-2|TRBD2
TGTGCCAGTTCGAAACTAGCGAGGAACACCGGGGAGCTGTTTTTT
CASSKLARNTGELFF
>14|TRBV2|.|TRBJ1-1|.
TGTGCCAGCAGGGAGGCCACCCAGGACACTGAAGCTTTCTTT
CASREATQDTEAFF
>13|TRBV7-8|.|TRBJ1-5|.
TGTGCCAGCAGCCCCAGTCCCCATCAGCCCCAGCATTTT
CASSPSPHQPQHF
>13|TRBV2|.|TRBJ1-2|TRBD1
TGTGCCGGGACAGGGTTTCTGGGCTATGGCTACACCTTC
CAGTGFLGYGYTF
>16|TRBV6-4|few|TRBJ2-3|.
TGTGCCAGCAGTGACTCGAGCGGAATGAGCACAGATACGCAGTATTTT
CASSDSSGMSTDTQYF
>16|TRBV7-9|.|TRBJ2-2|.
TGTGCCAGCAGCTTGGCGGGACCGGTGAACACCGGGGAGCTGTTTTTT
CASSLAGPVNTGELFF
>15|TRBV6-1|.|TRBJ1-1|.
TGTGCCAGCAGTGTTGCCAGGATGGGGAACACTGAAGCTTTCTTT
CASSVARMGNTEAFF
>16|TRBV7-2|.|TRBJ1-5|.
TGTGCCAGCAGCTTAGTGGGGACTTATAGCAATCAGCCCCAGCATTTT
CASSLVGTYSNQPQHF
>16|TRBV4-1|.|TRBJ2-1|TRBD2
TGCGCCAGCGCTGGGCTAGCGGGAGAGAATTACAATGAGCAGTTCTTC
CASAGLAGENYNEQFF